Presented here are 18 T cell receptor beta chains from one specimen sequenced in a study of cytomegalovirus exposure and HLA in healthy donors. 60 Vbeta and 13 Jbeta primers were used in PCR. Clones were sequenced by immunoSEQ multiplex PCR, and TCRdb holds only the in-frame ones, with some missing. This table has approximately 140,000 clones, approximately 80% appearing once. The sample consisted of PBMCs. The receptors were sampled from a woman aged 40 to 50 in good health and CMV-seropositive.

The chain carries TRBV19 and TRBJ1-5, with D perhaps matching TRBD1 (6 bases). Deletions cut 3 bases from V and 0 bases from J, with 9 bases between. In germline, CDR1 is LNHDA, CDR2 SQIVND (reference sequence). This CDR3 has 15 residues. The CDR3 DNA follows: TGTGCCAGTAGTATGGACAGACTTAGCAATCAGCCCCAGCATTTT. Encoded protein: CASSMDRLSNQPQHF.

The CDR3 nucleotides read TGTGCCAGCAGCTTAAATCGGGGGACAGTAGAGACCCAGTACTTC. Translating it yields CASSLNRGTVETQYF. The chain uses TRBV7-9 and TRBJ2-5; D may be TRBD1 (7 bases). Trimming left V 2 bases short and J 4 bases short, with 14 bases between. CDR1 is SEHNR and CDR2 is FQNEAQ in the germline V gene (reference sequence). This CDR3 is 15 amino acids long.

This sequence joins TRBV30 and TRBJ1-1; D is perhaps TRBD1 (6 bases). Trimming left V 5 bases short and J 6 bases short, with 28 bases between. Germline-derived CDR1 and CDR2 are GTSNPN and SVGIG (reference sequence). This CDR3 has 17 amino acids. CDR3 amino acids: CAWCTGGAQRVEAEAFF. The CDR3 DNA reads as TGTGCCTGGTGTACTGGGGGGGCGCAGAGGGTAGAGGCTGAAGCTTTCTTT.

The rearrangement links TRBV4-1 to TRBJ2-1, with 11 bases that match TRBD2. The CDR3 consists of 16 residues. CDR1 and CDR2 (germline): MGHRA, YSYEKL. V dropped 3 bases and J dropped 5; count of bases not matched to a gene: 6. CDR3 amino acids: CASSQVTSGTHNEQFF. The DNA of the CDR3 is TGCGCCAGCAGCCAGGTGACTAGCGGGACCCACAATGAGCAGTTCTTC.

There are a few counts of this clone. The V call is TRBV7-2, the J call TRBJ1-4; 9 bases map to TRBD1. Trimming took 5 bases from V and 7 from J; bases not matched to a gene: 2. The CDR3 loop spans 13 amino acids. Germline V gene sequence: CDR1 SGHTA, CDR2 FQGNSA. The CDR3: CASSRDRAEKLFF. The DNA for the CDR3 is TGTGCCAGCAGCCGGGACAGGGCTGAAAAACTGTTTTTT.

The chain is built from TRBV7-2 and TRBJ2-3; 9 bases are shared with TRBD2. With 3 bases clipped from V and 4 bases from J, the junction kept 8 bases outside the gene matches. In germline, CDR1 is SGHTA, CDR2 FQGNSA. The CDR3 runs to 16 residues. The CDR3 is CASSFHAGGRSDTQYF. CDR3 DNA sequence: TGTGCCAGCAGCTTTCATGCGGGAGGGAGGTCAGATACGCAGTATTTT.

The chain joins TRBV4-2 to TRBJ2-7; D is possibly TRBD2 (5 bases). Germline values: CDR1 LGHNA, CDR2 YNFKEQ. Trimming removed 5 bases at V and 7 bases at J, with 9 bases between. The CDR3 runs 11 residues. The CDR3 protein is CASSLSGEQYF. The CDR3 DNA follows: TGTGCCAGCAGCTTGAGCGGAGAGCAGTACTTC.

This chain uses TRBV5-1 with TRBJ1-6; a possible D gene is TRBD1 (5 bases). Trimming stripped 2 bases from V and 7 bases from J, with 10 bases between. Germline CDR1 reads SGHRS; CDR2 reads YFSETQ. The CDR3 is 14 amino acids. The CDR3 here is CASSFQEGNSPLHF. The CDR3 DNA reads TGCGCCAGCAGCTTCCAGGAGGGGAATTCACCCCTCCACTTT.

The chain's CDR3 is CASSPEGSYEQYF. The CDR3 DNA reads as TGCGCCAGCAGCCCCGAGGGTTCCTACGAGCAGTACTTC. The chain uses TRBV5-1 and TRBJ2-7; TRBD2 is a possible D gene (5 bases). Between the trimmed V and J ends, which lost 4 bases and 1 base, there was a span of 9 bases. Germline V gene lookup returns CDR1 SGHRS and CDR2 YFSETQ. The CDR3 extends over 13 amino acids.

The J gene is TRBJ2-5, the V gene TRBV5-1, with TRBD1 matching over 8 bases. The last part of the DNA fits TRBJ2-7 better; the J call may be wrong. This CDR3 contains 15 residues. Per the germline V gene, CDR1 is SGHRS and CDR2 is YFSETQ. The CDR3 region is CASSLVATGAYEQYF. The DNA for the CDR3 is TGCGCCAGCAGCTTGGTGGCGACAGGGGCCTACGAGCAGTACTTC.

The chain uses TRBV5-1 and TRBJ1-1; TRBD1 matches at 8 bases. The V and J ends lost 3 bases and 1 base, in that order; junction bases with no gene match: 23. The CDR3 has 21 residues. Looked up from germline, CDR1 is SGHRS and CDR2 is YFSETQ. The CDR3 bases are TGCGCCAGCAGCTCATACAACCCCCGGCCAGGGGGCCGGGGGGAGAACACTGAAGCTTTCTTT. This codes for CASSSYNPRPGGRGENTEAFF. The full variable domain, with the rest looked up from reference TRBV5-1 and TRBJ1-1, is KAGVTQTPRYLIKTRGQQVTLSCSPISGHRSVSWYQQTPGQGLQFLFEYFSETQRNKGNFPGRFSGRQFSNSRSEMNVSTLELGDSALYLCASSSYNPRPGGRGENTEAFFGQGTRLTVV.

The chain combines TRBV10-3 with TRBJ2-1, with TRBD1 matching 9 bases. The CDR3 covers 15 residues. Trimming took 7 bases from V and 4 from J; bases not matched to a gene: 8. Germline V gene data show CDR1 as ENHRY and CDR2 as SYGVKD. The CDR3 sequence: CAIKEGQGRYNEQFF. For the CDR3, the DNA is TGTGCCATCAAAGAGGGACAGGGAAGGTACAATGAGCAGTTCTTC.

The chain combines TRBV10-1 with TRBJ2-7; no firm D call. V was cut by 6 bases and J by 0 bases, with 12 bases left in between. Germline CDR1 is WNHNN and CDR2 is SYGVQD (reference sequence). CDR3 length: 14 amino acids. The CDR3 loop reads CASSPTKSSYEQYF. CDR3 in DNA: TGCGCCAGCAGCCCGACAAAGAGCTCCTACGAGCAGTACTTC.

The chain recombines TRBV7-9 with TRBJ1-1; D is possibly TRBD1 (6 bases). V lost 3 bases, J lost 3 bases, and 14 bases lay in between. This CDR3 has 15 residues. The germline V gene has CDR1 SEHNR and CDR2 FQNEAQ (reference sequence). CDR3 nucleotides: TGTGCCAGCAGCTTGGGAACAGGGTGGGACACTGAAGCTTTCTTT. Translation gives CASSLGTGWDTEAFF.

The rearrangement links TRBV9 to TRBJ2-1; TRBD2 agrees at 8 bases. The CDR3 has 16 residues. Trimming took 3 bases from V and 1 from J; bases not matched to a gene: 6. Germline CDR1 is SGDLS and CDR2 is YYNGEE. Here the CDR3 DNA reads TGTGCCAGCAGCGCAAGCGGGAGCCTTTCCTACAATGAGCAGTTCTTC. It codes for CASSASGSLSYNEQFF.

Comment on this clone: One junction end disagrees with the germline gene, perhaps due to a read error. The chain carries TRBV15 and TRBJ2-7, with D perhaps TRBD1 (5 bases). Germline assignment: CDR1 LNHNV and CDR2 YYDKDF (reference sequence). The CDR3 sequence is 15 residues long. The CDR3 loop reads CAPRTTLGVGYEQYF. CDR3 DNA sequence: TGTGCCCCCAGGACAACCCTAGGGGTTGGCTACGAGCAGTACTTC.

The chain joins TRBV4-1 to TRBJ1-1, with 8 bases fitting TRBD1. The CDR3 extends over 18 amino acids. The V gene end was trimmed by 0 bases and the J gene end by 6 bases; junction bases not matched to a gene: 15. CDR1 and CDR2 (germline): MGHRA, YSYEKL. CDR3 residues: CASSQERGSGQGSAEAFF. As DNA, the CDR3 is TGCGCCAGCAGCCAAGAGAGGGGGAGCGGACAGGGTAGCGCTGAAGCTTTCTTT.

V and J are TRBV30 and TRBJ2-4, with TRBD1 as a possible D gene (5 bases). Germline V CDR1 and CDR2: GTSNPN, SVGIG (reference sequence). Deletions cut 0 bases from V and 8 bases from J, with 5 bases between. The CDR3 extends over 11 amino acids. Here the CDR3 reads CAWSVQDIQYF. CDR3 coding DNA: TGTGCCTGGAGTGTACAGGACATTCAGTACTTC.